This record concerns one TCR beta chain sequence. After removal of 8 bases from V and 2 bases from J, the junction contained 7 bases not matched to a gene. This CDR3 is 14 amino acids long. Germline V gives CDR1 LNHNV, CDR2 YYDKDF (reference sequence). This entry comes from a study of blood T cell repertoires in COVID-19. Measured with immunoSEQ multiplex PCR; TCRdb has only the in-frame clones, and not every one. The data contain 270,000 or so clones, about four fifths of them seen just once; the ten biggest clones take up 3.1%. The chain has TRBV15 and TRBJ2-5; TRBD2 matches at 8 bases. This sequence originates from a woman younger than 30 with acute or convalescent COVID-19. Sequenced input: peripheral blood. CDR3 loop: CATRPGGSQETQYF. The CDR3 bases are TGTGCCACCCGCCCGGGGGGGAGTCAAGAGACCCAGTACTTC. The complete variable domain, with remaining parts taken from reference TRBV15 and TRBJ2-5, reads DAMVIQNPRYQVTQFGKPVTLSCSQTLNHNVMYWYQQKSSQAPKLLFHYYDKDFNNEADTPDNFQSRRPNTSFCFLDIRSPGLGDTAMYLCATRPGGSQETQYFGPGTRLLVL.